One and the same sample provided the 10 T cell receptor beta chains below, sequenced in a study of T cells in Graves' hyperthyroidism and ophthalmopathy. Amplification yielded TCR beta CDR3 regions, with RNA transcripts as the source. HTBI primers were used for first-round RT-PCR of the TCR CDR3. TCRdb re-called the multiplex PCR reads through MiXCR, storing one row per CDR3 protein. This sample has more than 450,000 distinct CDR3 sequences, with approximately 14% found just once. Input material: blood. These receptors all come from a woman aged 40-49 years with Graves' hyperthyroidism.

This clonotype has a count of ten or more. V is TRBV2 and J is TRBJ2-3; 7 bases line up with TRBD2. Germline CDR1 reads SNHLY; CDR2 reads FYNNEI. Unmatched junction bases numbered 16, after V lost 7 bases and J lost 6 bases. This CDR3 contains 16 residues. CDR3 residues: CASTGGSTGGHDTQYF. CDR3 sequence (DNA): TGTGCCAGCACCGGGGGGTCGACTGGAGGGCACGATACGCAGTATTTT.

In its sample, this clonotype was seen many times. The chain employs TRBV12-3 or TRBV12-4 and TRBJ1-2; 7 positions match TRBD1. With V trimmed by 10 bases and J by 1 base, 15 bases remained unmatched. This CDR3 region has 16 residues. The CDR3 nucleotides are TGTGCCATCACAACATGGGCAGGGGGTAGTAACTATGGCTACACCTTC. It yields the protein CAITTWAGGSNYGYTF.

Ten or more counts support this clonotype. The gene calls are TRBV7-9 and TRBJ2-3, with unresolved D. CDR3 length: 14 residues. V was trimmed by 3 bases and J by 0 bases, leaving 7 bases between them. Germline lookup yields CDR1 SEHNR and CDR2 FQNEAQ (reference sequence). The CDR3 bases are TGTGCCAGCAGCTTTCTACTTAGCACAGATACGCAGTATTTT. It encodes CASSFLLSTDTQYF. Drawing the rest from reference TRBV7-9 and TRBJ2-3, the complete variable domain is DTGVSQNPRHKITKRGQNVTFRCDPISEHNRLYWYRQTLGQGPEFLTYFQNEAQLEKSRLLSDRFSAERPKGSFSTLEIQRTEQGDSAMYLCASSFLLSTDTQYFGPGTRLTVL.

The chain couples TRBV28 to TRBJ2-4; 7 bases line up with TRBD1. V dropped 2 bases and J dropped 8; count of bases not matched to a gene: 33. There are 23 residues in the CDR3. Germline CDR1 MDHEN, CDR2 SYDVKM. The CDR3 region has the DNA TGTGCCAGCAGTTTAGGGACAGCCGGTGGGACCGGCACCCGCCAAAGTTGGAAGCACATTCAGTACTTC. Translation: CASSLGTAGGTGTRQSWKHIQYF.

This clonotype was observed at least ten times. The chain has TRBV20-1 and TRBJ2-7; TRBD1 matches 10 bases. The CDR3 consists of 14 residues. After removal of 3 bases from V and 2 bases from J, the junction contained 4 bases not matched to a gene. Looked up from germline, CDR1 is DFQATT and CDR2 is SNEGSKA (reference sequence). The CDR3 coding sequence is TGCAGTGCTAGGCCGGGACAGGGGACCTACGAGCAGTACTTC. Amino acids: CSARPGQGTYEQYF.

At least ten counts were recorded for this clonotype. The genes are TRBV20-1 and TRBJ2-7, with TRBD2 matching over 8 bases. The CDR3 loop spans 13 amino acids. V trimming: 7 bases; J trimming: 3 bases; junction bases outside the gene matches: 8. Germline V CDR1 and CDR2: DFQATT, SNEGSKA (reference sequence). CDR3 nucleotides: TGCAGTGTTGGAACCGGGACTAGCTACGAGCAGTACTTC. Amino acid sequence: CSVGTGTSYEQYF.

There are many counts of this clonotype. The chain recombines TRBV2 with TRBJ2-6; D is uncertain. The CDR3 extends over 14 amino acids. CDR1 is SNHLY and CDR2 is FYNNEI in the germline V gene. Trimming removed 4 bases from V and 0 bases from J, with 4 bases in between. CDR3 loop: CASSAGSGANVLTF. The CDR3 DNA is TGTGCCAGCAGTGCCGGCTCTGGGGCCAACGTCCTGACTTTC.

In this sample, this clonotype turned up many times. The V gene is TRBV27, the J gene TRBJ2-5, with 10 bases matching TRBD1. Germline V gives CDR1 MNHEY, CDR2 SMNVEV (reference sequence). J lost 5 bases, V lost 5 bases, and 8 bases had no gene match. The CDR3 length is 15 residues. The CDR3 protein is CASSGHPDRGETQYF. DNA for the CDR3: TGTGCCAGCAGTGGACACCCGGACAGGGGGGAGACCCAGTACTTC.

CDR3 DNA: TGTGCCAGCAGTTTGCGGCAGTCCCGGGGCGAGCCCCAGCATTTT. Amino acids: CASSLRQSRGEPQHF. This chain links TRBV27 with TRBJ1-5; weak D call: TRBD1 (5 bases). Trimming took off 3 bases at V and 8 bases at J, with 17 bases between the two ends. The CDR3 spans 15 residues. Looked up from germline, CDR1 is MNHEY and CDR2 is SMNVEV (reference sequence).

This clonotype was detected many times. The chain combines TRBV5-1 with TRBJ1-1; no definite D call. Germline CDR1 SGHRS, CDR2 YFSETQ. The V and J ends lost 5 bases and 1 base respectively, with 9 bases between them. The CDR3 is 13 residues long. CDR3 in DNA: TGCGCCAGCAGATTCGACCGGAACACTGAAGCTTTCTTT. It yields the protein CASRFDRNTEAFF.